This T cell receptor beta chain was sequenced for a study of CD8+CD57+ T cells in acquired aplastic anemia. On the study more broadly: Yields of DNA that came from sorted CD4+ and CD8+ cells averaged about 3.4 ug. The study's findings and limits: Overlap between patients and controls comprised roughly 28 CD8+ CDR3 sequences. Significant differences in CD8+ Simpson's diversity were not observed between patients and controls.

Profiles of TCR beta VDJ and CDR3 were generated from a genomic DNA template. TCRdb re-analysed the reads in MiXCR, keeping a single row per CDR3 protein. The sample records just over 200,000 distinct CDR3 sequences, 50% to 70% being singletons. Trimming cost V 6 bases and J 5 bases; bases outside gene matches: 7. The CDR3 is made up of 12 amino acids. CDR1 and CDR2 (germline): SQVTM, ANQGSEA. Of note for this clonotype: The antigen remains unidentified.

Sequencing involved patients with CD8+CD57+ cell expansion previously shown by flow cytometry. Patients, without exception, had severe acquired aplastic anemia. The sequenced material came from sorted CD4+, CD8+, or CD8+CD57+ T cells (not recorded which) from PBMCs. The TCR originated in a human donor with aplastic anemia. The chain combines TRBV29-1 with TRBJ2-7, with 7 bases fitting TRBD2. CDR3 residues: CSVWEGLNEQYF. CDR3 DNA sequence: TGCAGCGTGTGGGAGGGACTGAACGAGCAGTACTTC.